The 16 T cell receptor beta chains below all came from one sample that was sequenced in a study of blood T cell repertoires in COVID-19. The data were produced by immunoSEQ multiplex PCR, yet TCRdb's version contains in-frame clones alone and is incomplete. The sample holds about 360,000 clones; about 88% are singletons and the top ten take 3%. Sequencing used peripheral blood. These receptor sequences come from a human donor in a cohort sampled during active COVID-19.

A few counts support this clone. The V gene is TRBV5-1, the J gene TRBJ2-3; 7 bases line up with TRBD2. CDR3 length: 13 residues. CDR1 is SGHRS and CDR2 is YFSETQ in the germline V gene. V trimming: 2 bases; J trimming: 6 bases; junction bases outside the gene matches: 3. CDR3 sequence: CASSFGGDDTQYF. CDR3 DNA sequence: TGCGCCAGCAGCTTTGGGGGGGACGATACGCAGTATTTT. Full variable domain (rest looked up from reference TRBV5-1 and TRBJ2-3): KAGVTQTPRYLIKTRGQQVTLSCSPISGHRSVSWYQQTPGQGLQFLFEYFSETQRNKGNFPGRFSGRQFSNSRSEMNVSTLELGDSALYLCASSFGGDDTQYFGPGTRLTVL.

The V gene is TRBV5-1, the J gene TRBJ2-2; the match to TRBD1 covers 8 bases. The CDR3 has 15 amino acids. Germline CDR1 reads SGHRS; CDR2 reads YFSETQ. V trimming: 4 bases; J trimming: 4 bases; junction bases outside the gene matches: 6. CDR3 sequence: CASSPGQVSTGELFF. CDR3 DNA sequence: TGCGCCAGCAGCCCGGGACAGGTTTCCACCGGGGAGCTGTTTTTT. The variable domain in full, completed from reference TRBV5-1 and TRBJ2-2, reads KAGVTQTPRYLIKTRGQQVTLSCSPISGHRSVSWYQQTPGQGLQFLFEYFSETQRNKGNFPGRFSGRQFSNSRSEMNVSTLELGDSALYLCASSPGQVSTGELFFGEGSRLTVL.

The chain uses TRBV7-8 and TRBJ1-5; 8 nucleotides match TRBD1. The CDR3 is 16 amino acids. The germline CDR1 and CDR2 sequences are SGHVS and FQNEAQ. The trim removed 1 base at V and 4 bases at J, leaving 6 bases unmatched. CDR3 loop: CASSLVGQGGNQPQHF. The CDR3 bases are TGTGCCAGCAGCTTAGTCGGACAGGGTGGGAATCAGCCCCAGCATTTT. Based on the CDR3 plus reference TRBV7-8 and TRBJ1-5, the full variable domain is GAGVSQSPRYKVAKRGQDVALRCDPISGHVSLFWYQQALGQGPEFLTYFQNEAQLDKSGLPSDRFFAERPEGSVSTLKIQRTQQEDSAVYLCASSLVGQGGNQPQHFGDGTRLSIL.

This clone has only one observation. The CDR3 protein is CASSIRTGTDSNQPQHF. The CDR3 DNA is TGTGCCAGCAGTATCCGTACCGGGACAGATAGCAATCAGCCCCAGCATTTT. The rearrangement joins TRBV28 to TRBJ1-5; 7 nucleotides match TRBD1. V lost 5 bases and J lost 0; bases outside the gene matches: 10. The CDR3 is made up of 17 amino acids. The V gene's germline CDR1 is MDHEN and CDR2 SYDVKM.

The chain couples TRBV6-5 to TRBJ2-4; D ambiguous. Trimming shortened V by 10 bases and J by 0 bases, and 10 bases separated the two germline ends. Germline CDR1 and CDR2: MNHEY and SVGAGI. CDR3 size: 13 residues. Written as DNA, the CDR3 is TGTGCCACCGTAGACATAGCCAAAAACATTCAGTACTTC. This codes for CATVDIAKNIQYF.

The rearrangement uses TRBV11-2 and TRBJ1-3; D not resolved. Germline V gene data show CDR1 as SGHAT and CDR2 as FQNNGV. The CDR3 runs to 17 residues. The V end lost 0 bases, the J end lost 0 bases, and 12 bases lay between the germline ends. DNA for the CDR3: TGTGCCAGCAGCTTAGAGAGGATGGCTTTCTCTGGAAACACCATATATTTT. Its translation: CASSLERMAFSGNTIYF.

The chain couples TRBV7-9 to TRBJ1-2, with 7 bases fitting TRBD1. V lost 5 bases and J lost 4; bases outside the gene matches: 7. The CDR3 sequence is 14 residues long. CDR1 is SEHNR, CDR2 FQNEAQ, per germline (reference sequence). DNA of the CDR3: TGTGCCAGCAGCCCGGACAGGCCAGGCTATGGCTACACCTTC. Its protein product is CASSPDRPGYGYTF.

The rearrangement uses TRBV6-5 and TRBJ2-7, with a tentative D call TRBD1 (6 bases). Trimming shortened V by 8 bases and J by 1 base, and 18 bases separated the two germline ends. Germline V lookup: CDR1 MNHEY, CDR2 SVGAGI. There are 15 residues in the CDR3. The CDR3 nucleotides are TGTGCCAGCCGCGTATATTGGCAGGGGTCCTACGAGCAGTACTTC. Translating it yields CASRVYWQGSYEQYF.

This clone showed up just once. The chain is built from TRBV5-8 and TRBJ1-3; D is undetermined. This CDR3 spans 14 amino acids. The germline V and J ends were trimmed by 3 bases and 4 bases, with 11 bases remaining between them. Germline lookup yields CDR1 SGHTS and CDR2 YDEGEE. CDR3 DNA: TGTGCCAGCAGCTCGGGAGAAGGAGGAAACACCATATATTTT. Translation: CASSSGEGGNTIYF. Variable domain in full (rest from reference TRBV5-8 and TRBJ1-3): EAGVTQSPTHLIKTRGQQATLRCSPISGHTSVYWYQQALGLGLQFLLWYDEGEERNRGNFPPRFSGRQFPNYSSELNVNALELEDSALYLCASSSGEGGNTIYFGEGSWLTVV.

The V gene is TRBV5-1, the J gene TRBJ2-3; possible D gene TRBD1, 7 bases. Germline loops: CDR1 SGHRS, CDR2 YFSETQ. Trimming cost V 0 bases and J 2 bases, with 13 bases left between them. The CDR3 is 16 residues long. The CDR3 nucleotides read TGCGCCAGCAGCTTGGTAACAGGGGAGGACACAGATACGCAGTATTTT. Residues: CASSLVTGEDTDTQYF.

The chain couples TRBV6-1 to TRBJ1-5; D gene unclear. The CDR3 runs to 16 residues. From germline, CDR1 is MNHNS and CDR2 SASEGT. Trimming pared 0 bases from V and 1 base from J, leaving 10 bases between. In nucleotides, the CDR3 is TGTGCCAGCAGTGAAGCCGGGGTAGCGAGCAATCAGCCCCAGCATTTT. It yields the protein CASSEAGVASNQPQHF.

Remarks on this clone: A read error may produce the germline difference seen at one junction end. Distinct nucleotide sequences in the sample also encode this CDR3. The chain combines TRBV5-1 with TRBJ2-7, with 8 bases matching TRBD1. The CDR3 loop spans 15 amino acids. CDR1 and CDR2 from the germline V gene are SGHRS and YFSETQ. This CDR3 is CASRGTGTGFYEQYF. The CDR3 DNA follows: TGTGCCAGCAGGGGAACCGGGACAGGTTTCTACGAGCAGTACTTC.

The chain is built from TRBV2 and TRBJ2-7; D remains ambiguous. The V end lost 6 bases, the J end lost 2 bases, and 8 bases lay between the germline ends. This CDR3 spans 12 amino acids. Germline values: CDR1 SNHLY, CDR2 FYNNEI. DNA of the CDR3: TGTGCCAGCAGCTTTACAGCCTACGAGCAGTACTTC. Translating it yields CASSFTAYEQYF.

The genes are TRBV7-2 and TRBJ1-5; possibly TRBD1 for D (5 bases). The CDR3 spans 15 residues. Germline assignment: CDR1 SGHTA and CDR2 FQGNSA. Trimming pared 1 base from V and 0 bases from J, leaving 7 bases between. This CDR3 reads CASSLEGNSNQPQHF. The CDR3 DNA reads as TGTGCCAGCAGCTTAGAGGGGAATAGCAATCAGCCCCAGCATTTT.

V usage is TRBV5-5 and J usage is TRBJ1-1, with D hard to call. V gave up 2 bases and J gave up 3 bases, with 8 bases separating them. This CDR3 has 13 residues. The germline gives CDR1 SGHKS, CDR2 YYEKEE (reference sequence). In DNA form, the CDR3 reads TGTGCCAGCAGCTTCCTAGGCTACACTGAAGCTTTCTTT. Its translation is CASSFLGYTEAFF.

The CDR3 DNA is TGCGCCAGCAGCCATGCATTACAGGGGGGCTATGGCTACACCTTC. It encodes CASSHALQGGYGYTF. The J gene is TRBJ1-2, the V gene TRBV4-1; TRBD1 matches at 8 bases. V shed 3 bases and J 4 bases; nucleotides not matched to a gene: 7. The CDR3 spans 15 residues. The germline V gene encodes CDR1 MGHRA and CDR2 YSYEKL.